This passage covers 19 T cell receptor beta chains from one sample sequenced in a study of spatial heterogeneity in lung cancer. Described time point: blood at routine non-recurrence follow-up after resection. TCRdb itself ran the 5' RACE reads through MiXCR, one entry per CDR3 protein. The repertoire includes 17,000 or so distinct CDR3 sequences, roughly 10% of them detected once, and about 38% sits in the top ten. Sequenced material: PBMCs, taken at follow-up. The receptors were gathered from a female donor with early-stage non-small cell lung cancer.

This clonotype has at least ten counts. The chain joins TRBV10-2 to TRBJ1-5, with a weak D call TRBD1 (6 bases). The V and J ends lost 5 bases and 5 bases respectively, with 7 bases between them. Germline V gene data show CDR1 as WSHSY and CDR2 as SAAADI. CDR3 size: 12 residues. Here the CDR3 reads CASSPGDQPQHF. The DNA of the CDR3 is TGCGCCAGCAGTCCAGGGGATCAGCCCCAGCATTTT.

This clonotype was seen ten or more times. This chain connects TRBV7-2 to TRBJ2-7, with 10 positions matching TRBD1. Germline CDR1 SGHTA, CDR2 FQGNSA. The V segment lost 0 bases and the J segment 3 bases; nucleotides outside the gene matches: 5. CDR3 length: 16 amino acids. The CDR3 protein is CASSLAPRDRGYEQYF. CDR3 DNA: TGTGCCAGCAGCTTAGCTCCCCGGGACAGGGGCTACGAGCAGTACTTC. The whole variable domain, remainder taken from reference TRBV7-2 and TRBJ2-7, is GAGVSQSPSNKVTEKGKDVELRCDPISGHTALYWYRQSLGQGLEFLIYFQGNSAPDKSGLPSDRFSAERTGGSVSTLTIQRTQQEDSAVYLCASSLAPRDRGYEQYFGPGTRLTVT.

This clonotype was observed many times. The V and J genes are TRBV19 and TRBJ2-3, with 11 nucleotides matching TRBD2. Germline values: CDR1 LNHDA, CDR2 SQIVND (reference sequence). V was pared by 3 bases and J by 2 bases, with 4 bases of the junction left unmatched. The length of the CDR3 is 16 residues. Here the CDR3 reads CASSIGTSGVTDTQYF. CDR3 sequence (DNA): TGTGCCAGTAGTATCGGGACTAGCGGCGTCACAGATACGCAGTATTTT.

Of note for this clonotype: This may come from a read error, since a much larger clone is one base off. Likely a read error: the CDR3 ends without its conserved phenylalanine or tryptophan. Here the CDR3 DNA reads TGTGCCAGTGCCGGCCAGACCCAAGAGACCCAGTACATC. Encoded protein: CASAGQTQETQYI. The chain joins TRBV19 to TRBJ2-5; D is unresolved. The V gene's germline CDR1 is LNHDA and CDR2 SQIVND (reference sequence). The germline V and J ends were trimmed by 8 bases and 1 base, with 11 bases remaining between them. The CDR3 is 13 residues long.

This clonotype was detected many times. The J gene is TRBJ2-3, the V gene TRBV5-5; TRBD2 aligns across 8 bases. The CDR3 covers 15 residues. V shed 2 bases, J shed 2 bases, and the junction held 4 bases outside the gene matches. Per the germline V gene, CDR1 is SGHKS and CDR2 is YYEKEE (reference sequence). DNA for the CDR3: TGTGCCAGCAGCTTCGGGACTAGTTACACAGATACGCAGTATTTT. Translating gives CASSFGTSYTDTQYF.

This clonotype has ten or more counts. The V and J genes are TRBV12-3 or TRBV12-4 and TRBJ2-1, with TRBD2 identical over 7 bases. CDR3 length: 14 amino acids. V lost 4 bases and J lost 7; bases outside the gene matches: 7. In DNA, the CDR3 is TGTGCCAGCAGTTCGGGGGGACGACTAAATGAGCAGTTCTTC. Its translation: CASSSGGRLNEQFF.

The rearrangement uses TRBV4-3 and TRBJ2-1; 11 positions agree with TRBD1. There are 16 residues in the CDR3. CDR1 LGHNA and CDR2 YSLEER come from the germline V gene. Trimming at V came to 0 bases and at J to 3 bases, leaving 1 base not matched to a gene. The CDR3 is CASSQDGTGGYNEQFF. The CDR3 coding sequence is TGCGCCAGCAGCCAAGATGGGACAGGGGGCTACAATGAGCAGTTCTTC.

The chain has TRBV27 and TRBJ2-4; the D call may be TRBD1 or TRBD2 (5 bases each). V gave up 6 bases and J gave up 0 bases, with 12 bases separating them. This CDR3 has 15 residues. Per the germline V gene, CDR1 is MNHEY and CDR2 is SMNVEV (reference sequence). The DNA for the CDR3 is TGTGCCAGCAGGGGGTGGGGGTCAGCCAAAAACATTCAGTACTTC. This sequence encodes CASRGWGSAKNIQYF.

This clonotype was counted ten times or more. CDR3 DNA: TGCAGTGCCCACCAAATTAGCGGGAGAACAGATACGCAGTATTTT. Protein sequence: CSAHQISGRTDTQYF. The chain carries TRBV20-1 and TRBJ2-3; 9 nucleotides agree with TRBD2. V shed 6 bases and J 3 bases; nucleotides not matched to a gene: 10. Per germline, CDR1 DFQATT and CDR2 SNEGSKA (reference sequence). The CDR3 contains 15 residues.

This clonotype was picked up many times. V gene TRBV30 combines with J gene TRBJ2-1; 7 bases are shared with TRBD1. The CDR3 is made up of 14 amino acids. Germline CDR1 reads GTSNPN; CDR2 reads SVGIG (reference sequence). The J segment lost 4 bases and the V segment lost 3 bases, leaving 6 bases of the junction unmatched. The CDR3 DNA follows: TGTGCCTGGAGCCGGGACAGCATATACAATGAGCAGTTCTTC. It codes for CAWSRDSIYNEQFF. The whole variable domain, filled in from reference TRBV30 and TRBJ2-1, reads SQTIHQWPATLVQPVGSPLSLECTVEGTSNPNLYWYRQAAGRGLQLLFYSVGIGQISSEVPQNLSASRPQDRQFILSSKKLLLSDSGFYLCAWSRDSIYNEQFFGPGTRLTVL.

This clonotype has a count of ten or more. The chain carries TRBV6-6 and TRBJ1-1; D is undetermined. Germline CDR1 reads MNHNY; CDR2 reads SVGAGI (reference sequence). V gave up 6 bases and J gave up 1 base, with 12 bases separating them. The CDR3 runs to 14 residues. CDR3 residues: CASSEELPNTEAFF. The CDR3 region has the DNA TGTGCCAGCAGCGAGGAGCTGCCGAACACTGAAGCTTTCTTT.

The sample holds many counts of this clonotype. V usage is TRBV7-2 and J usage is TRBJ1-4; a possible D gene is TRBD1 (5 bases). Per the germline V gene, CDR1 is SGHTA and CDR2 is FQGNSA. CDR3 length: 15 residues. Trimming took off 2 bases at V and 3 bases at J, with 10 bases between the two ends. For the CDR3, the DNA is TGTGCCAGCAGCTTACAGGGACGGTCTAATGAAAAACTGTTTTTT. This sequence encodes CASSLQGRSNEKLFF.

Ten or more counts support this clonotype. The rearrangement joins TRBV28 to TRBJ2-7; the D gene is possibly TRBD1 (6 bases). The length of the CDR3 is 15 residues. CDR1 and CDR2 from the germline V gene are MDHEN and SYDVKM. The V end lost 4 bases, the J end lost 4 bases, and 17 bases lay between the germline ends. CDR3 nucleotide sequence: TGTGCCAGCAGTTCCCCGGGGACAACTCCTTACGAGCAGTACTTC. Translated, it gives CASSSPGTTPYEQYF.

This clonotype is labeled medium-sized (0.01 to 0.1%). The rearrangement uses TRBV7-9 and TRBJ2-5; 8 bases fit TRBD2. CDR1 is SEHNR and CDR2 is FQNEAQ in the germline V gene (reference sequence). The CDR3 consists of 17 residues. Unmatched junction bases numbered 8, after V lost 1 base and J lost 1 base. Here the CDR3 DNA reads TGTGCCAGCAGCTTAGAAGGTTGGCGGGGGGCCCAAGAGACCCAGTACTTC. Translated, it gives CASSLEGWRGAQETQYF.

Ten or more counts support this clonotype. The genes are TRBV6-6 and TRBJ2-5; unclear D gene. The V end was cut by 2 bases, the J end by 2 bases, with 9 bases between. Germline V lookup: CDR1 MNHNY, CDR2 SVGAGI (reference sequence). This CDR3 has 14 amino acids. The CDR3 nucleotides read TGTGCCAGCAGTTACACATTTCTACAAGAGACCCAGTACTTC. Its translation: CASSYTFLQETQYF.

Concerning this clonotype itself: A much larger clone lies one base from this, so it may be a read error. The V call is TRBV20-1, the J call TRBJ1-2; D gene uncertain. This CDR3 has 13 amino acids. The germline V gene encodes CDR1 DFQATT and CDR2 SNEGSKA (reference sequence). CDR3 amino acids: CSAAVGNNYGYIF. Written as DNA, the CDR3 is TGCAGTGCCGCTGTCGGGAATAACTATGGCTACATCTTC.

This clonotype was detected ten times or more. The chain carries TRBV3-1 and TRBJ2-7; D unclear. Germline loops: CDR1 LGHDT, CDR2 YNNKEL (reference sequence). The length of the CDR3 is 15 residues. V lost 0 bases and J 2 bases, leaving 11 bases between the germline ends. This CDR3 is CASSQDLHRTYEQYF. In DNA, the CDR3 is TGTGCCAGCAGCCAAGATTTGCACAGAACCTACGAGCAGTACTTC.

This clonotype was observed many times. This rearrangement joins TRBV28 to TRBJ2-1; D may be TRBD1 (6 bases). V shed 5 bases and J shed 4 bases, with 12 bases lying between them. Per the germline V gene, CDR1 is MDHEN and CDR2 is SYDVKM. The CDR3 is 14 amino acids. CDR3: CASSARTEYNEQFF. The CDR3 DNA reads TGTGCCAGCAGTGCCCGGACAGAATACAATGAGCAGTTCTTC.

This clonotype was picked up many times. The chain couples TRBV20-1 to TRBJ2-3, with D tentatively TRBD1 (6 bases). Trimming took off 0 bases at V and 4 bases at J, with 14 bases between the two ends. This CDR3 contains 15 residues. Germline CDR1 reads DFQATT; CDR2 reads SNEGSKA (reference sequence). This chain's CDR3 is CSARDAGTPADTQYF. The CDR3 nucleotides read TGCAGTGCTAGAGACGCCGGGACACCCGCAGATACGCAGTATTTT.